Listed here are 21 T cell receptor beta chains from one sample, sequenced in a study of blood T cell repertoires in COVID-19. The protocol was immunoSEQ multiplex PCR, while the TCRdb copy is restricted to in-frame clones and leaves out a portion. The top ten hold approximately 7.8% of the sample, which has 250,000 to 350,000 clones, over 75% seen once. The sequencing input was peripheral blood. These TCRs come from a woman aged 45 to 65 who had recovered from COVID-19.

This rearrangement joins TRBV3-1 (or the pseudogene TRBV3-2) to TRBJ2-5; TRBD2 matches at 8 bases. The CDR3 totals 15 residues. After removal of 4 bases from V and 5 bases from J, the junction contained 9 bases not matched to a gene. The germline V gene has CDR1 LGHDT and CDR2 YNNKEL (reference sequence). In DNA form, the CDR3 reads TGTGCCAGCAGCCCGGGAAGCGGGAGAGGGGAGACCCAGTACTTC. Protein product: CASSPGSGRGETQYF.

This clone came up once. The CDR3 DNA is TGTGCCAGCAGTTCCGACGGACAGCGCTATGGCTACACCTTC. It encodes CASSSDGQRYGYTF. The chain has TRBV6-2 or TRBV6-3 and TRBJ1-2; weak D call: TRBD1 (6 bases). The germline V gene encodes CDR1 MNHEY and CDR2 SVGEGT. Trimming left V 4 bases short and J 4 bases short, with 13 bases between. The CDR3 runs 14 residues.

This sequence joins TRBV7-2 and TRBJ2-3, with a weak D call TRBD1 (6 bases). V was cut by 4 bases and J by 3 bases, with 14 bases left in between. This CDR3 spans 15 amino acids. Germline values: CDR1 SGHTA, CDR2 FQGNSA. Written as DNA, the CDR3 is TGTGCCAGCAGCTCCTGGACAGAGATTACAGATACGCAGTATTTT. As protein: CASSSWTEITDTQYF.

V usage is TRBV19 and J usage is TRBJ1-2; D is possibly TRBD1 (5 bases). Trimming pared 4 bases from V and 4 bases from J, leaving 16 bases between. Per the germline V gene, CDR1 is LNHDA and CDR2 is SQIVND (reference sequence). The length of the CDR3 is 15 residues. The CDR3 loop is CASSTSSGRAYGYTF. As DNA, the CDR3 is TGTGCCAGTAGTACCTCTAGCGGCAGGGCCTATGGCTACACCTTC.

The CDR3 nucleotides are TGTGCCATCAGTGAGTCGACAGGGGGGTGGAATGGCTACACCTTC. This codes for CAISESTGGWNGYTF. This chain connects TRBV10-3 to TRBJ1-2, with 9 bases aligning to TRBD1. CDR3 length equals 15 residues. Germline V lookup: CDR1 ENHRY, CDR2 SYGVKD. Trimming cost V 0 bases and J 6 bases; bases outside gene matches: 5.

CDR3 coding DNA: TGTGCCAGCAGTTTGACAGGGACCGCTGAAGCTTTCTTT. Its translation: CASSLTGTAEAFF. The chain employs TRBV28 and TRBJ1-1; 7 bases match TRBD1. This CDR3 has 13 amino acids. V shed 3 bases, J shed 6 bases, and the junction held 4 bases outside the gene matches. The germline V gene has CDR1 MDHEN and CDR2 SYDVKM.

CDR3 DNA sequence: TGTGCCAGCTCGCCCCGTCGCGGGAGCCGGACTAGAGACAATGAGCAGTTCTTC. Protein sequence: CASSPRRGSRTRDNEQFF. This chain uses TRBV18 with TRBJ2-1, with 7 bases lining up with TRBD2. This CDR3 spans 18 amino acids. Trimming removed 6 bases from V and 5 bases from J; junction bases left unmatched: 19. Germline CDR1 is KGHSH and CDR2 is LQKENI. Full variable domain (remainder filled in from reference TRBV18 and TRBJ2-1): NAGVMQNPRHLVRRRGQEARLRCSPMKGHSHVYWYRQLPEEGLKFMVYLQKENIIDESGMPKERFSAEFPKEGPSILRIQQVVRGDSAAYFCASSPRRGSRTRDNEQFFGPGTRLTVL.

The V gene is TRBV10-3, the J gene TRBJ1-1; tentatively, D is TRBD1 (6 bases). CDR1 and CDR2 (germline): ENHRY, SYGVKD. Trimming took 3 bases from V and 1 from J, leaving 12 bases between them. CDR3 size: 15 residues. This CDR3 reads CAISERTVGNTEAFF. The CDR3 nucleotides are TGTGCCATCAGTGAACGGACAGTGGGGAACACTGAAGCTTTCTTT.

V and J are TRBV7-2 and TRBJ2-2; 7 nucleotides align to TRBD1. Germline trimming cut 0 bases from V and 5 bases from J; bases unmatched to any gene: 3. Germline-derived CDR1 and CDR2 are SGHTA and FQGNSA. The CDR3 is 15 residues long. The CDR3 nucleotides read TGTGCCAGCAGCTTAGCCGGGACAGAGACCGGGGAGCTGTTTTTT. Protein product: CASSLAGTETGELFF.

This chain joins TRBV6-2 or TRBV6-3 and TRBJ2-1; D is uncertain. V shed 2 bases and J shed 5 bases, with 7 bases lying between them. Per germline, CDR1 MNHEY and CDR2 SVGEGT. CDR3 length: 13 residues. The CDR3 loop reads CASSYAGDNEQFF. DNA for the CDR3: TGTGCCAGCAGTTACGCAGGCGACAATGAGCAGTTCTTC.

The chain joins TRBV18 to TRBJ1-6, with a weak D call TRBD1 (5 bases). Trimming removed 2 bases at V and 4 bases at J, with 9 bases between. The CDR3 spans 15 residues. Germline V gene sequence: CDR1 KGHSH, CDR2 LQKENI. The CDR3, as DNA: TGTGCCAGCTCACCAGCCAGGGATTATAATTCACCCCTCCACTTT. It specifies CASSPARDYNSPLHF.

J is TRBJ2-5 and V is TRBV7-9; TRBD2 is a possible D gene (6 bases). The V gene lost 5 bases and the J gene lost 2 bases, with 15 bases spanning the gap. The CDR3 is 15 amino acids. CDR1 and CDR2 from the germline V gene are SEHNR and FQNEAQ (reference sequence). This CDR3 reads CASSKEWGEQETQYF. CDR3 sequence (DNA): TGTGCCAGCAGCAAAGAATGGGGGGAGCAAGAGACCCAGTACTTC.

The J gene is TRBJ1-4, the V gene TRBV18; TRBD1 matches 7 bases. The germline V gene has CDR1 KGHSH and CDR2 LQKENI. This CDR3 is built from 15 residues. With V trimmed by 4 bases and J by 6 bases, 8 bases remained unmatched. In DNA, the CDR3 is TGTGCCAGCTCACTTCGGGACAGTAGTCATGAAAAACTGTTTTTT. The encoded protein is CASSLRDSSHEKLFF.

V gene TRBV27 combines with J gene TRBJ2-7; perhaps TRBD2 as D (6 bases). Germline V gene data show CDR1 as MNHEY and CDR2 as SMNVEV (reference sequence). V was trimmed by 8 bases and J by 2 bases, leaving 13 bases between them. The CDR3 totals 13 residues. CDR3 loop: CASGGGITYEQYF. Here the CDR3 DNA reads TGTGCCAGCGGAGGAGGGATTACCTACGAGCAGTACTTC.

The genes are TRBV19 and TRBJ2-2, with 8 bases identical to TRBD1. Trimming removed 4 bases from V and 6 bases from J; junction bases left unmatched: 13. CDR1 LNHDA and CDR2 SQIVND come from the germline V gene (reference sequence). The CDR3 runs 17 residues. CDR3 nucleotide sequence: TGTGCCAGTAGTAGGACTTCAGGGGGCGTCGGGGCCGGGGAGCTGTTTTTT. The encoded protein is CASSRTSGGVGAGELFF.

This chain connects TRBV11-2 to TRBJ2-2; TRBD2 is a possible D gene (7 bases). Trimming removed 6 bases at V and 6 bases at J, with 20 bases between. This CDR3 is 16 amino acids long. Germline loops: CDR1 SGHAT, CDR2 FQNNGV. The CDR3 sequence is CASRLPRGALPGELFF. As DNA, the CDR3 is TGTGCCAGCAGACTACCTCGGGGGGCCTTACCCGGGGAGCTGTTTTTT.

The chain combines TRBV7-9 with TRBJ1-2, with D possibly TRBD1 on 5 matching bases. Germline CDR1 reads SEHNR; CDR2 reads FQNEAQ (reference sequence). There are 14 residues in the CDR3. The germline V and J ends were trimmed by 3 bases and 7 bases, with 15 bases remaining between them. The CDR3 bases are TGTGCCAGCAGCTTGGCGGGGCCGGACTCTGGCTACACCTTC. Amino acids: CASSLAGPDSGYTF. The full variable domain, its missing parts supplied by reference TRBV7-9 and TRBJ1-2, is DTGVSQNPRHKITKRGQNVTFRCDPISEHNRLYWYRQTLGQGPEFLTYFQNEAQLEKSRLLSDRFSAERPKGSFSTLEIQRTEQGDSAMYLCASSLAGPDSGYTFGSGTRLTVV.

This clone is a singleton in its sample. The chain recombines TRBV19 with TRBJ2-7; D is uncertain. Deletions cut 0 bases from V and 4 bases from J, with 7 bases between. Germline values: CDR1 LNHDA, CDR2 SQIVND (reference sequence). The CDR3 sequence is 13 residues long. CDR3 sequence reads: CASSIDSPYEQYF. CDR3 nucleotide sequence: TGTGCCAGTAGTATAGATTCCCCATACGAGCAGTACTTC.

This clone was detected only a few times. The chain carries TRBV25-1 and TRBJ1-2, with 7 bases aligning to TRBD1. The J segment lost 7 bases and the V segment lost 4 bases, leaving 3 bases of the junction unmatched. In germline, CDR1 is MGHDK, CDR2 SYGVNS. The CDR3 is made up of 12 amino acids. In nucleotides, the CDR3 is TGTGCCAGCAGTGCCCACAGGGGTGGCTACACCTTC. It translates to CASSAHRGGYTF.

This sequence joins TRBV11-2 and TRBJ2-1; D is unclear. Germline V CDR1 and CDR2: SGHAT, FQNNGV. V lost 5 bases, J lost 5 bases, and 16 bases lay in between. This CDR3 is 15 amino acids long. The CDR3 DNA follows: TGTGCCAGCAGCCCCACGGAGCGCCTTAACAATGAGCAGTTCTTC. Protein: CASSPTERLNNEQFF.

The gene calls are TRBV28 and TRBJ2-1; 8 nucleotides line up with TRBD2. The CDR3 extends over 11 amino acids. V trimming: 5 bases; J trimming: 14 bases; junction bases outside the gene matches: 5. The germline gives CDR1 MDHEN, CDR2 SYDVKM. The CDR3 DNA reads TGTGCCAGCAGTACCGGGACTAGGGAGTTCTTC. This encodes CASSTGTREFF.